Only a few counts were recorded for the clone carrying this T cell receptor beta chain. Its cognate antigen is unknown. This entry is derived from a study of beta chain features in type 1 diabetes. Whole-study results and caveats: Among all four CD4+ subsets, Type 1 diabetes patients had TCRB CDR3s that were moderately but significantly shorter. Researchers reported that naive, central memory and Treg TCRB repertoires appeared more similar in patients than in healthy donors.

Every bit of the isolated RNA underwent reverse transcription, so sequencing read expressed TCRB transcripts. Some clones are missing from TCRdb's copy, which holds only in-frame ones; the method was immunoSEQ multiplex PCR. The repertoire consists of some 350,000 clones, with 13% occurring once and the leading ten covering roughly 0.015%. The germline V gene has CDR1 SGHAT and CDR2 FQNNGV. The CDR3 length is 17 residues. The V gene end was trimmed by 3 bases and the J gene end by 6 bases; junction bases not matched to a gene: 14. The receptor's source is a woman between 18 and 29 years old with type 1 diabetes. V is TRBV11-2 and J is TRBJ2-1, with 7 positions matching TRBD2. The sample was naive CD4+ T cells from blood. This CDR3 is CASSFRSSGAGGNEQFF. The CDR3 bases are TGTGCCAGCAGCTTCCGATCTAGCGGAGCCGGCGGCAATGAGCAGTTCTTC.